A single T cell receptor beta chain is shown here with its context. The PCR ran on 60 Vbeta and 13 Jbeta primers. The assay was immunoSEQ multiplex PCR, and TCRdb's table has in-frame clones only and misses some. The sample has around 75,000 clones. This specimen comes from a study of cytomegalovirus exposure and HLA in healthy donors. The CDR3 length is 12 residues. Trimming removed 5 bases from V and 3 bases from J, with 4 bases in between. Germline lookup yields CDR1 SGHAT and CDR2 FQNNGV. This clonotype was sampled from a man aged 45-65 years in good health and CMV-seropositive. Sequencing used PBMCs. The rearrangement uses TRBV11-2 and TRBJ2-2; D not resolved. The chain's CDR3 is CASSLHTGELFF. DNA for the CDR3: TGTGCCAGCAGCCTTCACACCGGGGAGCTGTTTTTT.